This is a list of T cell receptor beta chains from one sample in a study of T cell repertoires in cytomegalovirus infection. Each CDR3 protein is one row after TCRdb ran MiXCR on the reads. This sample has more than 150,000 distinct CDR3 sequences, with about 21% found just once. Sequencing was carried out using PBMCs. Receptors originate from a human donor in good health (CMV status not recorded). Some clones in this sample may be carry-over from other donors' samples. CDR3s include the opening cysteine and the closing phenylalanine or tryptophan. A D gene is named only where the DNA matches it firmly. Size tells how often a clone was seen (once, few, many) or the class of an expanded clone, and some rows leave it out.

d_call,v_call,j_call,clone_size,cdr3_nt,cdr3_aa
-,TRBV12-3/TRBV12-4,TRBJ1-1,many,TGTGCCAGCAGTACAGGGCCATGGAACACTGAAGCTTTCTTT,CASSTGPWNTEAFF
TRBD1,TRBV19,TRBJ1-3,-,TGTGCCACCGGACAGGGTCGGAGTGGAGGAAACACCATATATTTT,CATGQGRSGGNTIYF
-,TRBV7-3,TRBJ2-3,many,TGTGCCAGCAGCTTGGGGGGCGGTTCAGATACGCAGTATTTT,CASSLGGGSDTQYF
TRBD2,TRBV7-2,TRBJ2-6,many,TGTGCCAGCAGCTTAGGTGGTAGCGGGGGGGGTAGTTCTGGGGCCAACGTCCTGACTTTC,CASSLGGSGGGSSGANVLTF
-,TRBV6-6,TRBJ1-1,-,TGTGCCAGCAGTGCACCCAGACAGGTTATGAACACTGAAGCTTTCTTT,CASSAPRQVMNTEAFF
-,TRBV7-9,TRBJ2-5,few,TGTGCCAGCCGACCGGGACACCTACTCCAAGAGACCCAGTACTTC,CASRPGHLLQETQYF
-,TRBV12-5,TRBJ1-5,few,TGTGCTAGTGGATATGGAGTGGATCAGCCCCAGCATTTT,CASGYGVDQPQHF
-,TRBV6-6,TRBJ1-2,-,TGTGCCAGCAGTCCCCTTCCGACGGGACTAAACGGCTACACCTTC,CASSPLPTGLNGYTF
-,TRBV7-6,TRBJ2-3,-,TGTGCCAGCTCCCCCCAGGGGGGGCAGTATTTT,CASSPQGGQYF
-,TRBV29-1,TRBJ1-1,-,TGCAGCGTTCAGGCAGGAAGGATGGGGGGTGAAGCTTTCTTT,CSVQAGRMGGEAFF
-,TRBV5-1,TRBJ2-7,many,TGCGCCAGCTCGAAGGGGGGATCCTACGAGCAGTACTTC,CASSKGGSYEQYF
-,TRBV7-8,TRBJ1-2,many,TGTGCCAGCAGCTTAGGCCGGACAGATGGCTACACCTTC,CASSLGRTDGYTF
TRBD2,TRBV23-1,TRBJ2-1,few,TGCGCCAGCAGCCCTTGGGGTCTAGCGGAAGTCTCCTACAATGAGCAGTTCTTC,CASSPWGLAEVSYNEQFF
-,TRBV14,TRBJ2-1,-,TGTGCCAGCAGCCGAGGGCCGCCGACCTACAATGAGCAGTTCTTC,CASSRGPPTYNEQFF
TRBD1,TRBV12-3/TRBV12-4,TRBJ2-7,many,TGTGCCAGCAGTTTCCAGGGGGCCTTGACCGAGCAGTACTTC,CASSFQGALTEQYF
-,TRBV6-5,TRBJ2-5,-,TGTGCCAGCAGTTACTCGAGGGGGGGAGGGGAGACCCAGTACTTC,CASSYSRGGGETQYF
-,TRBV7-9,TRBJ2-2,many,TGTGCCAGCAGCTTAGGTTCGATAAACACCGGGGAGCTGTTTTTT,CASSLGSINTGELFF
-,TRBV11-3,TRBJ2-5,few,TGTGCCAGCAGCCGACGGACTGGGAAGGAAGAGACCCAGTACTTC,CASSRRTGKEETQYF
-,TRBV19,TRBJ1-2,-,TGTGCCAGTAGTATATGGGCCCCGGCGTACCCGGATGGCTACACCTTC,CASSIWAPAYPDGYTF
-,TRBV6-5,TRBJ1-1,few,TGTGCCAGCAGGGTCGTAGGGTTCGACACTGAAGCTTTCTTT,CASRVVGFDTEAFF
TRBD2,TRBV4-2,TRBJ2-5,few,TGTGCCAGCAGCCAAGAGCAAGCGGGGAGAGAGACCCAGTACTTC,CASSQEQAGRETQYF
-,TRBV11-3,TRBJ2-2,many,TGTGCCAGCAGCTTAGGGGTGCCCGGGGAGCTGTTTTTT,CASSLGVPGELFF
-,TRBV15,TRBJ2-2,few,TGTGCCACCAGCAGAGAGGGGGGATGGGGCACCGGGGAGCTGTTTTTT,CATSREGGWGTGELFF
-,TRBV12-3/TRBV12-4,TRBJ2-1,-,TGTGCCAGCAGTTACGGCGGGGTCCTCTACAATGAGCAGTTCTTC,CASSYGGVLYNEQFF
-,TRBV4-1,TRBJ2-1,-,TGCGCCAGCAGCCCAATTCAGGGGGGCTTCTACAATGAGCAGTTCTTC,CASSPIQGGFYNEQFF
-,TRBV11-2,TRBJ2-7,-,TGTGCCAGCAGCGCGGAGAGGTGTGAGCAGTACTTC,CASSAERCEQYF
-,TRBV5-3,TRBJ2-1,-,TGTGCCAGCAGCTTGAAGGATGAGCAGTTCTTC,CASSLKDEQFF
-,TRBV7-2,TRBJ2-7,-,TGTGCCAGCAGCCTACCGCGCAGGGGAGGCGAGCAGTACTTC,CASSLPRRGGEQYF
-,TRBV7-9,TRBJ1-2,few,TGTGCCAGCAGCCCCCTTGGGGCAGGCATAGAAGGCTACACCTTC,CASSPLGAGIEGYTF
TRBD1,TRBV28,TRBJ1-1,-,TGTGCCAGCAGCTTCCCGACAGGGGGCTTGAACACTGAAGCTTTCTTT,CASSFPTGGLNTEAFF
-,TRBV11-2,TRBJ2-1,few,TGTGCCAGCAGCATGTTTGGCTGGGGGCAGGATGAGCAGTTCTTC,CASSMFGWGQDEQFF
TRBD2,TRBV7-3,TRBJ2-1,-,TGTGCCAGCAGCTTAAATGCATTTCCGGGATATGGGGGGGGTTTGTACAATGAGCAGTTCTTC,CASSLNAFPGYGGGLYNEQFF
-,TRBV25-1,TRBJ1-1,few,TGTGCCAGCAACCCGGGGGCTGAAGCTTTCTTT,CASNPGAEAFF
-,TRBV7-2,TRBJ2-1,many,TGTGCCAGCAGTTCGACTTCTTACAATGAGCAGTTCTTC,CASSSTSYNEQFF
-,TRBV7-2,TRBJ2-5,many,TGTGCCAGCAGCTCGACAGTCCAAGAGACCCAGTACTTC,CASSSTVQETQYF
-,TRBV19,TRBJ2-2,few,TGTGCCACTAAACTGTATTCGTCGACGAACACCGGGGAGCTGTTTTTT,CATKLYSSTNTGELFF
TRBD1,TRBV28,TRBJ1-1,-,TGTGCCAGCAGCCCCCCAGGGACAGGGGGAACTGAAGCTTTCTTT,CASSPPGTGGTEAFF
TRBD1,TRBV28,TRBJ1-4,many,TGTGCCAGCAGTTCACAGGGACAGCATAATGAAAAACTGTTTTTT,CASSSQGQHNEKLFF
-,TRBV14,TRBJ2-1,few,TGTGCCAGCAGCCAAGAAATCGAGACTAGGGGCGTGCATGAGCAGTTCTTC,CASSQEIETRGVHEQFF
-,TRBV6-2/TRBV6-3,TRBJ1-2,few,TGTGCCAGCAGTCGACAGTATCAATCTAACTATGGCTACACCTTC,CASSRQYQSNYGYTF
-,TRBV7-8,TRBJ2-1,many,TGTGCCAGCAGCTTAGGAGGGCCCAATGAGCAGTTCTTC,CASSLGGPNEQFF
-,TRBV11-2,TRBJ1-3,many,TGTGCCAGCAGCTTAGAAGGGGGAAACACCATATATTTT,CASSLEGGNTIYF